The 6 T cell receptor beta chains listed next were all sequenced from one sample in a study of T-cell reconstitution after alpha-beta-depleted transplantation in children (TCRdb year 2016). The library came from PCR. Sequencing took place on an Illumina HiSeq 2500. TCR library preparation used molecular barcoding, with unique molecular identifiers applied to normalize quantification of the TCRbeta repertoire. TCRdb applied fastp at Q25 and MiXCR to the public reads, then kept only in-frame beta chains. Each CDR3 protein appears once, grouped with its most common genes and DNA. This sample gives about 610,000 distinct CDR3 sequences in total; about 10% of them show up just once. The leading ten clones occupy roughly 3.9% of the sample. The sample here was PBMCs from the stem cell graft donor, taken from the stem cell graft. The receptor source for this set is a human donor who donated a stem cell graft to a child with acute myeloid leukemia.

The chain combines TRBV5-1 with TRBJ2-1, with 9 bases fitting TRBD1. The CDR3 has 17 residues. V lost 1 base to trimming and J lost 4 bases; unmatched junction nucleotides: 9. CDR1 and CDR2 from the germline V gene are SGHRS and YFSETQ. CDR3 loop: CASSLRGIGQGYNEQFF. CDR3 DNA: TGCGCCAGCAGCTTGCGGGGGATAGGACAGGGGTACAATGAGCAGTTCTTC. Full variable domain (remainder filled in from reference TRBV5-1 and TRBJ2-1): KAGVTQTPRYLIKTRGQQVTLSCSPISGHRSVSWYQQTPGQGLQFLFEYFSETQRNKGNFPGRFSGRQFSNSRSEMNVSTLELGDSALYLCASSLRGIGQGYNEQFFGPGTRLTVL.

This clonotype was picked up a small number of times. The chain carries TRBV20-1 and TRBJ2-2; 12 positions agree with TRBD2. The CDR3 runs to 15 residues. V shed 4 bases, J shed 1 base, and the junction held 1 base outside the gene matches. Looked up from germline, CDR1 is DFQATT and CDR2 is SNEGSKA (reference sequence). The CDR3 DNA is TGCAGTGCTATGGGACTAGCGGGGAACACCGGGGAGCTGTTTTTT. Translated: CSAMGLAGNTGELFF.

The chain has TRBV20-1 and TRBJ2-1; the match to TRBD2 covers 13 bases. CDR1 and CDR2 from the germline V gene are DFQATT and SNEGSKA (reference sequence). Unmatched junction bases numbered 14, after V lost 6 bases and J lost 3 bases. The CDR3 is 18 residues long. CDR3 nucleotide sequence: TGCAGTGCCCGAACTGGGGGACTAGCGGGAAGCGGCTACAATGAGCAGTTCTTC. It translates to CSARTGGLAGSGYNEQFF.

This clonotype was seen many times. The chain couples TRBV12-3 or TRBV12-4 to TRBJ2-1, with D possibly called TRBD1 or TRBD2 (5 bases each). There are 15 residues in the CDR3. The V gene lost 4 bases and the J gene lost 3 bases, with 13 bases spanning the gap. CDR3 in amino acids: CASSWAGADYNEQFF. CDR3 sequence (DNA): TGTGCCAGCAGTTGGGCCGGGGCTGACTACAATGAGCAGTTCTTC.

This clonotype occurred many times. The CDR3 spells CASSFWTSGLEQYF. The DNA for the CDR3 is TGTGCCAGCAGTTTCTGGACTAGCGGACTCGAGCAGTACTTC. The V and J genes are TRBV6-5 and TRBJ2-7; 10 nucleotides agree with TRBD2. CDR1 MNHEY and CDR2 SVGAGI come from the germline V gene. V lost 4 bases, J lost 6 bases, and 6 bases stayed unmatched. The CDR3 totals 14 residues.

The J gene is TRBJ2-2, the V gene TRBV24-1; D is undetermined. The germline CDR1 and CDR2 sequences are KGHDR and SFDVKD. V was shortened by 3 bases and J by 1 base, with 11 bases between the two germline ends. This CDR3 has 16 residues. CDR3 in DNA: TGTGCCACCAGTGATGGCCGGTGGGGGAACACCGGGGAGCTGTTTTTT. Translating gives CATSDGRWGNTGELFF.